The source of this T cell receptor beta chain is a study of T cell changes during pregnancy in multiple sclerosis. Measured with immunoSEQ multiplex PCR; TCRdb has only the in-frame clones, and not every one. The table shows approximately 92,000 clones, with approximately 93% occurring only once. CDR3 length: 14 amino acids. Germline-derived CDR1 and CDR2 are KGHSH and LQKENI. V was cut by 3 bases and J by 7 bases, with 12 bases left in between. Sequencing was performed on peripheral blood, taken after pregnancy. This chain uses TRBV18 with TRBJ2-2; D is undetermined. The TCR sequence derives from a female donor with multiple sclerosis, enrolled in a pregnancy study. The CDR3 loop is CASSPGSIRGELFF. CDR3 nucleotides: TGTGCCAGCTCACCGGGCTCGATACGCGGGGAGCTGTTTTTT.